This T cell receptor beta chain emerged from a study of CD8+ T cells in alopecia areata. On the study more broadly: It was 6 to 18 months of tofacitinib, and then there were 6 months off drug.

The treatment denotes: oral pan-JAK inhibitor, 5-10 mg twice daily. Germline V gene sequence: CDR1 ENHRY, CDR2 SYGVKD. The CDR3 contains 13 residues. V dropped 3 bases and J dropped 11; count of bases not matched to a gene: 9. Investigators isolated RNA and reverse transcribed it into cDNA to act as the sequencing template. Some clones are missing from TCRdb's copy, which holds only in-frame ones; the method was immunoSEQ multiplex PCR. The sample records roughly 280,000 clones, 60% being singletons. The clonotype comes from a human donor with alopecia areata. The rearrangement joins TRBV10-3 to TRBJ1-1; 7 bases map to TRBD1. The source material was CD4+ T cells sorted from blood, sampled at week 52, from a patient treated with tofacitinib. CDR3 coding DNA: TGTGCCATCAGTGACCCAACAGGGGCAGAGGCTTTCTTT. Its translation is CAISDPTGAEAFF.